Listed below are T cell receptor beta chains from one sample, sequenced in a study of OX40 agonist ivuxolimab in advanced cancers. TCRdb keeps only in-frame clones here, not all; method: immunoSEQ multiplex PCR. The repertoire holds about 32,000 clones, 75% to 85% seen once, with about a fifth in the top ten. The specimen comprised CD4+ or CD8+ T cells sorted from blood, sampled in a trial of the OX40 agonist ivuxolimab. These receptor sequences come from an adult with an advanced solid tumor such as melanoma, head and neck, liver or kidney cancer. The CDR3 runs from the conserved cysteine through the conserved F or W. The D gene is left open where the match is weak. Part of the rows lack a size; the others show once, few, many or a class for expanded clones.

j_gene | abundance | v_gene | d_gene | CDR3aa | CDR3nt
TRBJ2-2 | - | TRBV28 | - | CASSLLAINTGELFF | TGTGCCAGCAGTTTATTAGCCATTAACACCGGGGAGCTGTTTTTT
TRBJ2-7 | - | TRBV7-9 | - | CASSLGGIEQYF | TGTGCCAGCAGCTTAGGAGGGATCGAGCAGTACTTC
TRBJ1-4 | - | TRBV7-9 | - | CASSIEGRSNEKLFF | TGTGCCAGCAGCATAGAAGGTCGATCTAATGAAAAACTGTTTTTT
TRBJ1-2 | few | TRBV27 | - | CASSLRRAGGYTF | TGTGCCAGCAGTTTAAGGAGGGCGGGTGGCTACACCTTC
TRBJ2-2 | - | TRBV5-1 | TRBD2 | CASSWAGAGELFF | TGCGCCAGCAGCTGGGCGGGGGCCGGGGAGCTGTTTTTT
TRBJ2-5 | - | TRBV11-3 | TRBD1 | CASSHQTGTAETQYF | TGTGCCAGCAGCCACCAGACCGGGACAGCAGAGACCCAGTACTTC
TRBJ1-2 | - | TRBV18 | - | CASSRTRGFNYGYTF | TGTGCCAGCTCACGTACCCGGGGGTTTAACTATGGCTACACCTTC
TRBJ1-2 | - | TRBV23-1 | TRBD1 | CASSQSKDRGPYGYTF | TGCGCCAGCAGTCAATCGAAAGACAGGGGGCCTTATGGCTACACCTTC
TRBJ2-7 | - | TRBV7-6 | - | CASSEGHSSYEQYF | TGTGCCAGCAGCGAAGGGCACAGCTCCTACGAGCAGTACTTC
TRBJ2-5 | - | TRBV19 | - | CASSSSGGRETQYF | TGTGCCAGTAGCAGCAGCGGAGGACGGGAGACCCAGTACTTC
TRBJ1-1 | - | TRBV28 | - | CASKEVGGSNTEAFF | TGTGCCAGCAAAGAGGTTGGAGGTTCGAACACTGAAGCTTTCTTT
TRBJ2-3 | - | TRBV6-4 | - | CASGASLRDTQYF | TGTGCCAGCGGGGCTAGTCTCCGAGATACGCAGTATTTT
TRBJ1-2 | - | TRBV28 | - | CASSPDGPGGYTF | TGTGCCAGCAGCCCTGATGGACCCGGGGGCTACACCTTC
TRBJ2-3 | few | TRBV9 | - | CASSVDFFPGQYF | TGTGCCAGCAGCGTAGACTTTTTCCCCGGGCAGTATTTT
TRBJ2-3 | once | TRBV5-6 | TRBD1 | CASSLYRTGRQDTQYF | TGTGCCAGCAGCTTGTATAGGACAGGGAGGCAAGATACGCAGTATTTT
TRBJ1-2 | - | TRBV20-1 | - | CSARDRYGYTF | TGCAGTGCTAGAGACCGCTATGGCTACACCTTC
TRBJ2-1 | - | TRBV4-1 | TRBD2 | CASSQGLLAGGPLGEQFF | TGCGCCAGCAGCCAAGGGCTGCTAGCGGGGGGGCCATTAGGTGAGCAGTTCTTC
TRBJ2-7 | few | TRBV6-5 | - | CASSPVLSFEQYF | TGTGCCAGCAGTCCTGTTCTGTCGTTCGAGCAGTACTTC
TRBJ1-1 | few | TRBV7-9 | - | CASSSAGGGMNTEAFF | TGTGCCAGCAGCTCCGCAGGAGGAGGGATGAACACTGAAGCTTTCTTT
TRBJ2-2 | - | TRBV30 | TRBD1 | CAWHGQGTGELFF | TGTGCCTGGCACGGACAGGGGACCGGGGAGCTGTTTTTT
TRBJ2-2 | - | TRBV7-3 | - | CASSLTGIGELFF | TGTGCCAGCAGCTTGACGGGGATCGGGGAGCTGTTTTTT
TRBJ2-3 | - | TRBV19 | - | CASMDWDSNTDTQYF | TGTGCCAGCATGGATTGGGACTCCAACACAGATACGCAGTATTTT
TRBJ1-1 | - | TRBV7-9 | - | CASSLAGALSEAFF | TGTGCCAGCAGCTTAGCAGGGGCTCTATCTGAAGCTTTCTTT
TRBJ2-5 | - | TRBV5-1 | TRBD2 | CASSPLDTSARIETQYF | TGCGCCAGCAGCCCCCTTGATACTAGCGCGCGAATAGAGACCCAGTACTTC
TRBJ2-2 | - | TRBV14 | - | CASSQERVTGELFF | TGTGCCAGCAGCCAAGAACGGGTCACCGGGGAGCTGTTTTTT
TRBJ1-2 | - | TRBV7-9 | - | CASGQSNFNYGYTF | TGTGCCAGCGGACAGTCGAATTTTAACTATGGCTACACCTTC
TRBJ2-3 | once | TRBV28 | - | CASARMADTQYF | TGTGCCAGCGCCAGGATGGCAGATACGCAGTATTTT
TRBJ1-4 | - | TRBV9 | - | CASSARTDGEKLFF | TGTGCCAGCAGCGCCAGGACAGACGGCGAAAAACTGTTTTTT
TRBJ1-6 | - | TRBV21-1 | - | CASSPEWTGRYNSPLHF | TGTGCCAGCAGCCCTGAGTGGACAGGGCGCTATAATTCACCCCTCCACTTT
TRBJ1-5 | - | TRBV28 | - | CASRTGSPGPQHF | TGTGCCAGCAGAACTGGGTCTCCGGGGCCCCAGCATTTT
TRBJ1-1 | - | TRBV7-9 | - | CASSFRQGNTEAFF | TGTGCCAGCAGCTTTAGGCAGGGGAACACTGAAGCTTTCTTT
TRBJ2-1 | - | TRBV29-1 | - | CSVYGAADEQFF | TGCAGCGTCTACGGGGCGGCGGATGAGCAGTTCTTC
TRBJ2-4 | - | TRBV7-2 | - | CASSPQVLAKNIQYF | TGTGCCAGCAGCCCACAGGTTCTAGCCAAAAACATTCAGTACTTC
TRBJ1-1 | few | TRBV7-6 | TRBD1 | CASSPTGGTEAFF | TGTGCCAGCAGCCCCACAGGGGGCACTGAAGCTTTCTTT
TRBJ1-5 | - | TRBV6-5 | TRBD1 | CASSKQGRDQPQHF | TGTGCCAGCAGTAAACAGGGGCGGGATCAGCCCCAGCATTTT
TRBJ2-2 | few | TRBV18 | - | CASSPLGSANTGELFF | TGTGCCAGCTCACCCCTTGGCAGCGCGAACACCGGGGAGCTGTTTTTT